The 11 T cell receptor beta chains in this list originate from one sample, sequenced in a study of blood T cell repertoires in COVID-19. The data were produced by immunoSEQ multiplex PCR, yet TCRdb's version contains in-frame clones alone and is incomplete. Counted here are roughly 100,000 clones, over 65% occurring once; the ten biggest clones make up around 6.2%. Sequencing was done on a sample of peripheral blood. The receptors stem from an elderly man with COVID-19, enrolled during active disease.

This clone showed up just a few times. J is TRBJ1-2 and V is TRBV19; the match to TRBD1 covers 12 bases. The CDR3 spans 17 residues. V shed 4 bases, J shed 4 bases, and the junction held 10 bases outside the gene matches. Germline lookup yields CDR1 LNHDA and CDR2 SQIVND (reference sequence). The CDR3 DNA follows: TGTGCCAGTAGTAACCGGGACAGGGGGCTCGGTAGCTATGGCTACACCTTC. Protein: CASSNRDRGLGSYGYTF.

This clone was picked up one time. The chain uses TRBV10-2 and TRBJ2-7; no firm D call. Germline CDR1 and CDR2: WSHSY and SAAADI. The length of the CDR3 is 14 residues. Trimming pared 0 bases from V and 4 bases from J, leaving 10 bases between. In DNA form, the CDR3 reads TGCGCCAGCAGTGAGTCGGCTAGGCGATACGAGCAGTACTTC. Its protein product is CASSESARRYEQYF.

The chain is built from TRBV9 and TRBJ2-3; 9 nucleotides line up with TRBD2. With V trimmed by 1 base and J by 2 bases, 2 bases remained unmatched. The CDR3 covers 15 residues. Germline loops: CDR1 SGDLS, CDR2 YYNGEE. This CDR3 is CASSVSGRITDTQYF. CDR3 DNA: TGTGCCAGCAGCGTAAGCGGGAGGATCACAGATACGCAGTATTTT. Together with reference TRBV9 and TRBJ2-3, the CDR3 gives the full variable domain: DSGVTQTPKHLITATGQRVTLRCSPRSGDLSVYWYQQSLDQGLQFLIQYYNGEERAKGNILERFSAQQFPDLHSELNLSSLELGDSALYFCASSVSGRITDTQYFGPGTRLTVL.

The chain combines TRBV7-2 with TRBJ1-5; TRBD1 aligns across 9 bases. Germline CDR1 reads SGHTA; CDR2 reads FQGNSA. CDR3 length equals 17 residues. V lost 5 bases and J lost 6; bases outside the gene matches: 14. The CDR3 nucleotides read TGTGCCAGCAGCCCTGGGGTAGGGACAGGGATGAGTCAGCCCCAGCATTTT. Translating it yields CASSPGVGTGMSQPQHF. Together with reference TRBV7-2 and TRBJ1-5, the CDR3 gives the full variable domain: GAGVSQSPSNKVTEKGKDVELRCDPISGHTALYWYRQSLGQGLEFLIYFQGNSAPDKSGLPSDRFSAERTGGSVSTLTIQRTQQEDSAVYLCASSPGVGTGMSQPQHFGDGTRLSIL.

This chain uses TRBV7-6 with TRBJ2-1, with 10 bases identical to TRBD2. The CDR3 length is 16 residues. Losses at the gene ends were 4 bases for V and 8 bases for J; bases not matched to a gene: 11. Germline V gene data show CDR1 as SGHVS and CDR2 as FNYEAQ. The chain's CDR3 is CASSSLASGRRDEQFF. As DNA, the CDR3 is TGTGCCAGCAGCTCGCTTGCTAGCGGGAGAAGAGATGAGCAGTTCTTC.

The chain employs TRBV10-2 and TRBJ2-1; TRBD2 is a possible D gene (6 bases). V was trimmed by 1 base and J by 3 bases, leaving 10 bases between them. Per the germline V gene, CDR1 is WSHSY and CDR2 is SAAADI. This CDR3 is 15 amino acids long. The CDR3, as DNA: TGCGCCAGCAGTGAGTATTTTAGCGGCTACAATGAGCAGTTCTTC. This sequence encodes CASSEYFSGYNEQFF.

The chain is built from TRBV9 and TRBJ1-6; 9 nucleotides line up with TRBD1. V lost 0 bases to trimming and J lost 9 bases; unmatched junction nucleotides: 4. CDR3 length: 15 amino acids. Germline CDR1 and CDR2: SGDLS and YYNGEE. The CDR3: CASSVDTGGGSPLHF. CDR3 in DNA: TGTGCCAGCAGCGTAGATACAGGGGGCGGTTCACCCCTCCACTTT.

This chain joins TRBV10-3 and TRBJ2-7, with D possibly TRBD1 on 5 matching bases. Germline V gene data show CDR1 as ENHRY and CDR2 as SYGVKD. The CDR3 runs to 13 residues. Trimming removed 3 bases from V and 3 bases from J, with 9 bases in between. CDR3 coding DNA: TGTGCCATCAGTGACCCAGGGATCTACGAGCAGTACTTC. Encoded protein: CAISDPGIYEQYF.

The chain has TRBV6-1 and TRBJ2-1, with 7 positions matching TRBD1. Germline V gene sequence: CDR1 MNHNS, CDR2 SASEGT. The trim removed 1 base at V and 1 base at J, leaving 4 bases unmatched. The CDR3 is 16 residues long. CDR3 in DNA: TGTGCCAGCAGTGAAGGGAAGGGGGCTTCCTACAATGAGCAGTTCTTC. It codes for CASSEGKGASYNEQFF.

As concerns this clone: The identical CDR3 is also encoded by other nucleotide sequences in the sample. This chain links TRBV7-3 with TRBJ1-2, with D possibly TRBD1 on 6 matching bases. With 5 bases removed from V and 4 bases from J, the gap between germline ends came to 11 bases. In germline, CDR1 is SGHTA, CDR2 FQGTGA. This CDR3 has 13 amino acids. As DNA, the CDR3 is TGTGCCAGCAGCCCGGACAGCTCCTATGGCTACACCTTC. Translating gives CASSPDSSYGYTF.

The chain combines TRBV4-1 with TRBJ1-2, with 7 bases that match TRBD1. From germline, CDR1 is MGHRA and CDR2 YSYEKL. The CDR3 loop spans 15 amino acids. The junction had 11 bases not matched to a gene; V was cut back by 5 bases and J by 5 bases. The CDR3 DNA is TGCGCCAGCAGCTTGGACAGGTCGCAGCCTTATGGCTACACCTTC. It is translated as CASSLDRSQPYGYTF.